The 27 T cell receptor beta chains listed next were all sequenced from one sample in a study of metastatic and nonmetastatic thyroid tumors. Until they underwent thyroid surgery, no patient had received any treatment. TCRdb reprocessed the PCR reads using MiXCR. Of some 25,000 clones in the sample, approximately 20% are singletons; the top ten hold about 4.2%. The sample taken for sequencing was blood. The origin of the receptors is a male donor with papillary thyroid cancer or a benign thyroid nodule (not recorded which). Some clones in this sample may be carry-over from other donors' samples.

There are many counts of this clone. This sequence joins TRBV6-1 and TRBJ2-5; 7 nucleotides align to TRBD1. The V gene end was trimmed by 6 bases and the J gene end by 3 bases; junction bases not matched to a gene: 7. Germline CDR1 reads MNHNS; CDR2 reads SASEGT. CDR3 length: 14 residues. CDR3 sequence (DNA): TGTGCCAGCAGATTCAGGGGGTATGAAGAGACCCAGTACTTC. Translating it yields CASRFRGYEETQYF.

In this sample, this clone is medium-sized. This chain links TRBV11-3 with TRBJ2-2, with D unclear. This CDR3 contains 11 residues. Looked up from germline, CDR1 is SGHNT and CDR2 is YENEEA. V gave up 5 bases and J gave up 6 bases, with 4 bases separating them. As DNA, the CDR3 is TGTGCCAGCAGCCGCCCCGGGGAGCTGTTTTTT. Its protein is CASSRPGELFF.

The chain couples TRBV10-3 to TRBJ2-7, with 10 bases matching TRBD1. V shed 9 bases, J shed 0 bases, and the junction held 11 bases outside the gene matches. Germline-derived CDR1 and CDR2 are ENHRY and SYGVKD. The CDR3 extends over 16 amino acids. The CDR3 spells CAMIAPTGGSSYEQYF. CDR3 DNA sequence: TGTGCCATGATTGCCCCGACAGGGGGCAGCTCCTACGAGCAGTACTTC.

This clone has at least ten counts. The chain carries TRBV18 and TRBJ2-5; TRBD1 aligns across 8 bases. Trimming removed 2 bases from V and 5 bases from J; junction bases left unmatched: 7. Germline CDR1 is KGHSH and CDR2 is LQKENI. CDR3 length: 15 amino acids. The CDR3 sequence: CASSPGQGALETQYF. The CDR3 bases are TGTGCCAGCTCACCAGGGCAGGGGGCCTTGGAGACCCAGTACTTC.

The chain links TRBV7-2 to TRBJ2-2; D gene ambiguous. CDR3 length: 14 residues. V lost 7 bases to trimming and J lost 1 base, with 10 bases between them. Germline V gene data show CDR1 as SGHTA and CDR2 as FQGNSA. The CDR3 nucleotides read TGTGCCAGCAAAACCCACCGGAACACCGGGGAGCTGTTTTTT. Residues: CASKTHRNTGELFF.

This clone was recorded a few times. The rearrangement uses TRBV20-1 and TRBJ2-5; tentative D call: TRBD2 (6 bases). Germline lookup yields CDR1 DFQATT and CDR2 SNEGSKA (reference sequence). V was shortened by 1 base and J by 7 bases, with 16 bases between the two germline ends. The CDR3 consists of 14 residues. The chain's CDR3 is CSARGGDSFPTQYF. The CDR3 DNA sequence: TGCAGTGCTAGAGGTGGGGACTCTTTTCCGACCCAGTACTTC.

This clone occurred many times. CDR3 amino acids: CASSENRGYEQYF. CDR3 coding DNA: TGTGCCAGCAGTGAAAATAGAGGATACGAGCAGTACTTC. V and J are TRBV25-1 and TRBJ2-7; no reliable D call. The V end lost 2 bases, the J end lost 4 bases, and 9 bases lay between the germline ends. In germline, CDR1 is MGHDK, CDR2 SYGVNS. The CDR3 is 13 amino acids.

In the case of this clone: Since the CDR3 does not end with the conserved phenylalanine or tryptophan, this likely comes from a read error. The J gene is TRBJ2-7, the V gene TRBV7-9; the D gene could be TRBD1 or TRBD2 (5 bases each). The CDR3 consists of 14 residues. Per the germline V gene, CDR1 is SEHNR and CDR2 is FQNEAQ (reference sequence). V lost 6 bases and J lost 0, with 12 bases in between. The CDR3 DNA reads TGTGCCAGCAGATACCGGGACGGCTCCTACGAGCAGTACTCC. It specifies CASRYRDGSYEQYS.

This clone has only a few counts. The chain recombines TRBV28 with TRBJ1-2, with D possibly being TRBD1 (6 bases). The CDR3 has 12 residues. V was trimmed by 4 bases and J by 8 bases, leaving 11 bases between them. The germline V gene has CDR1 MDHEN and CDR2 SYDVKM. The CDR3 is CASSSGAKGYTF. CDR3 nucleotide sequence: TGTGCCAGCAGTTCAGGGGCTAAGGGCTACACCTTC.

J is TRBJ2-2 and V is TRBV12-3 or TRBV12-4, with D perhaps TRBD1 or TRBD2 (5 bases each). The CDR3 totals 16 residues. The V gene lost 3 bases and the J gene lost 6 bases, with 17 bases spanning the gap. The CDR3 region is CASSLTLGTKAGELFF. The CDR3 DNA is TGTGCCAGCAGTTTGACCCTCGGGACGAAGGCCGGGGAGCTGTTTTTT.

As to this clone: A much larger clone differs from this one at a single base, so this may be a read error. J is TRBJ1-4 and V is TRBV20-1, with no clear D. The CDR3 extends over 13 amino acids. The germline V gene encodes CDR1 DFQATT and CDR2 SNEGSKA (reference sequence). The V and J ends lost 3 bases and 7 bases respectively, with 12 bases between them. In nucleotides, the CDR3 is TGCAGTGCTAGGGTCCCCTGGTGTGAAAAACTGTTTTTT. It translates to CSARVPWCEKLFF.

This clone came up many times. The gene calls are TRBV18 and TRBJ1-1; 7 bases map to TRBD1. The V and J ends lost 1 base and 6 bases, in that order; junction bases with no gene match: 5. The CDR3 has 14 residues. Germline CDR1 is KGHSH and CDR2 is LQKENI. The CDR3, as DNA: TGTGCCAGCTCACCACAGGGGGCTGTGGCTGAAGCTTTCTTT. Protein sequence: CASSPQGAVAEAFF.

CDR3 sequence (DNA): TGTGCCAGCAGCGCCAACCGGGGACCCTACGAGCAGTACTTC. Encoded protein: CASSANRGPYEQYF. This chain uses TRBV7-2 with TRBJ2-7, with D possibly called TRBD1 or TRBD2 (5 bases each). CDR1 is SGHTA, CDR2 FQGNSA, per germline. V dropped 5 bases and J dropped 2 bases, with 13 bases sitting between them. CDR3 size: 14 residues.

This clone was recorded at least ten times. The chain combines TRBV12-5 with TRBJ2-1, with 9 bases that match TRBD2. With 0 bases clipped from V and 9 bases from J, the junction kept 15 bases outside the gene matches. The V gene's germline CDR1 is LGHNT and CDR2 FRNRAP. The CDR3 spans 18 residues. The CDR3 loop is CASGLVPSTSGSMAEQFF. The CDR3 nucleotides are TGTGCTAGTGGTTTGGTACCTTCGACTAGCGGATCCATGGCTGAGCAGTTCTTC.

The J gene is TRBJ1-6, the V gene TRBV6-5, with a possible D match to TRBD1 (6 bases). The CDR3 has 13 amino acids. Germline assignment: CDR1 MNHEY and CDR2 SVGAGI. V was shortened by 5 bases and J by 9 bases, with 11 bases between the two germline ends. Here the CDR3 DNA reads TGTGCCAGCAGTAACGGAGGGGGTTCACCCCTCCACTTT. This translates into CASSNGGGSPLHF.

This clone has only a few counts. This may arise from a read error, as a much more abundant clone is one base away. The chain recombines TRBV29-1 with TRBJ1-1; possible D gene TRBD1, 6 bases. The V gene lost 4 bases and the J gene lost 9 bases, with 12 bases spanning the gap. The CDR3 covers 11 residues. The germline V gene has CDR1 SQVTM and CDR2 ANQGSEA. In nucleotides, the CDR3 is TGCAGCGTTGTTAGGGGGGTCCAAGCTTTCTTT. This sequence encodes CSVVRGVQAFF.

The rearrangement joins TRBV6-1 to TRBJ2-1, with TRBD2 as a possible D gene (7 bases). The CDR3 covers 13 residues. Germline V gene lookup returns CDR1 MNHNS and CDR2 SASEGT. Deletions cut 5 bases from V and 8 bases from J, with 13 bases between. Here the CDR3 reads CASSWRGGDEQFF. The DNA for the CDR3 is TGTGCCAGCAGTTGGAGGGGGGGAGATGAGCAGTTCTTC.

This clone was recorded many times. The chain carries TRBV25-1 and TRBJ2-5; tentative D call: TRBD2 (6 bases). The CDR3 loop spans 14 amino acids. Trimming shortened V by 5 bases and J by 2 bases, and 12 bases separated the two germline ends. CDR1 is MGHDK and CDR2 is SYGVNS in the germline V gene. The CDR3 sequence: CASSTWGEQETQYF. The DNA for the CDR3 is TGTGCCAGCAGTACCTGGGGGGAGCAAGAGACCCAGTACTTC. The full variable domain, with the rest looked up from reference TRBV25-1 and TRBJ2-5, is EADIYQTPRYLVIGTGKKITLECSQTMGHDKMYWYQQDPGMELHLIHYSYGVNSTEKGDLSSESTVSRIRTEHFPLTLESARPSHTSQYLCASSTWGEQETQYFGPGTRLLVL.

This clone has at least ten counts. The chain combines TRBV5-5 with TRBJ2-3; D not certain. This CDR3 is 15 amino acids long. Germline CDR1 reads SGHKS; CDR2 reads YYEKEE (reference sequence). The V and J ends lost 0 bases and 0 bases respectively, with 8 bases between them. This CDR3 reads CASSLEQFSTDTQYF. CDR3 nucleotide sequence: TGTGCCAGCAGCTTGGAGCAGTTCAGCACAGATACGCAGTATTTT.

The chain is built from TRBV6-2 or TRBV6-3 and TRBJ1-5; 11 bases map to TRBD1. CDR1 MNHEY and CDR2 SVGEGT come from the germline V gene. Unmatched junction bases numbered 16, after V lost 3 bases and J lost 6 bases. CDR3 size: 19 residues. CDR3 DNA sequence: TGTGCCAGCAGTTATACCCCGGGACAGGGGGTTGCGGATAGTCAGCCCCAGCATTTT. This codes for CASSYTPGQGVADSQPQHF.

This clone has ten or more counts. The chain carries TRBV4-1 and TRBJ2-1; a weak D match, TRBD2 (6 bases). The CDR3 totals 15 residues. Germline V CDR1 and CDR2: MGHRA, YSYEKL. Trimming left V 2 bases short and J 7 bases short, with 15 bases between. CDR3 coding DNA: TGCGCCAGCAGCCAACCGGGAGTTTTAGGGAATGAGCAGTTCTTC. Amino acids: CASSQPGVLGNEQFF.

The table lists this clone with a few counts. One end of the junction is discordant with germline, which a read error may explain. The V and J genes are TRBV27 and TRBJ2-5; D might be TRBD2 (5 bases). The germline gives CDR1 MNHEY, CDR2 SMNVEV (reference sequence). The CDR3 totals 11 residues. CDR3 in amino acids: CASGLGDTQYF. In DNA, the CDR3 is TGTGCCAGCGGTTTGGGAGATACCCAGTACTTC.

This chain uses TRBV5-1 with TRBJ2-2; D might be TRBD1 or TRBD2, each matching 5 bases. This CDR3 has 15 residues. Trimming cost V 4 bases and J 8 bases, with 18 bases left between them. Germline V lookup: CDR1 SGHRS, CDR2 YFSETQ. CDR3 coding DNA: TGCGCCAGCAGCCCGGCTGGGACCGGCAGGGGGGAGCTGTTTTTT. It yields the protein CASSPAGTGRGELFF.

This chain links TRBV19 with TRBJ1-5, with 7 bases aligning to TRBD1. Looked up from germline, CDR1 is LNHDA and CDR2 is SQIVND (reference sequence). The CDR3 has 15 amino acids. The trim removed 3 bases at V and 4 bases at J, leaving 6 bases unmatched. CDR3 coding DNA: TGTGCCAGTAGTATTCTTTCGACAGGGAATCAGCCCCAGCATTTT. This sequence encodes CASSILSTGNQPQHF.

This chain links TRBV27 with TRBJ1-1, with a possible D match to TRBD1 (5 bases). CDR3 length equals 14 residues. Germline CDR1 is MNHEY and CDR2 is SMNVEV (reference sequence). V lost 7 bases, J lost 1 base, and 13 bases lay in between. The chain's CDR3 is CASTYRFQNTEAFF. The CDR3 DNA follows: TGTGCCAGCACTTACAGGTTCCAGAACACTGAAGCTTTCTTT.

This clone was seen many times. This sequence joins TRBV7-4 and TRBJ1-3, with TRBD1 as a possible D gene (5 bases). The V end lost 6 bases, the J end lost 0 bases, and 15 bases lay between the germline ends. The germline V gene encodes CDR1 SGHVT and CDR2 SQSDAQ. CDR3 length: 16 residues. The DNA for the CDR3 is TGTGCCAGCAGTAGGTCCGGGGCGTCCTCTGGAAACACCATATATTTT. Amino acids: CASSRSGASSGNTIYF.

Comments on this clone: This could be a read error, since a much larger clone is one nucleotide away. This chain uses TRBV5-6 with TRBJ2-5; D is uncertain. Germline V gene sequence: CDR1 SGHDT, CDR2 YYEEEE. The CDR3 is 11 residues long. With 2 bases removed from V and 5 bases from J, the gap between germline ends came to 4 bases. CDR3 DNA: TGTGCCAGCAGCTTTTTGGAGACCCAGTACTTC. Translation gives CASSFLETQYF.